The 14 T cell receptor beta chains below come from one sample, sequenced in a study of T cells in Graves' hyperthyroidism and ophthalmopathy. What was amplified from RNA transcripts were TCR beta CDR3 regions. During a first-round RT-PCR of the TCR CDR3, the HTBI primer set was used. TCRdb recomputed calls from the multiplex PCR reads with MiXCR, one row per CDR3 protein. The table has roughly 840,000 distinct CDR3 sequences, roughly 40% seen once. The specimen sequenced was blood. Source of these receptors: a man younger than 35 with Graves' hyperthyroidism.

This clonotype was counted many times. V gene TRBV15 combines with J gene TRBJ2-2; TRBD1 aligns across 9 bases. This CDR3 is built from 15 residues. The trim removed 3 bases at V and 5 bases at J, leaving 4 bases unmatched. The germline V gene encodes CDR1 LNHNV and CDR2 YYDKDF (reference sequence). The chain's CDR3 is CATSSWDRVTGELFF. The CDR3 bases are TGTGCCACCAGCAGTTGGGACAGGGTTACCGGGGAGCTGTTTTTT.

Written as DNA, the CDR3 is TGCAGCGTCGAGGGCAGGGGCGGCGGGGAGCTGTTTTTT. Translated: CSVEGRGGGELFF. The chain has TRBV29-1 and TRBJ2-2; perhaps TRBD1 as D (6 bases). The CDR3 runs to 13 residues. The germline gives CDR1 SQVTM, CDR2 ANQGSEA. V shed 6 bases and J shed 7 bases, with 15 bases lying between them.

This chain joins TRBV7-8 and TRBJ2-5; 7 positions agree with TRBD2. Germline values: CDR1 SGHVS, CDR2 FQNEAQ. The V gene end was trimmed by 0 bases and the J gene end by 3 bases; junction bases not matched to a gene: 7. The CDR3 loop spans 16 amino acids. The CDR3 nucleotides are TGTGCCAGCAGCTTAGCGGCGGGAGAGGTGGAAGAGACCCAGTACTTC. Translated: CASSLAAGEVEETQYF.

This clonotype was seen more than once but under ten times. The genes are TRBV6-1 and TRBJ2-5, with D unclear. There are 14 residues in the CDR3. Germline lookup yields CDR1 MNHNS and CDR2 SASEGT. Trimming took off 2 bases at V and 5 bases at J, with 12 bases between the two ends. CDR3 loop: CASSETDVRETQYF. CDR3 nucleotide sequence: TGTGCCAGCAGTGAAACAGATGTCCGGGAGACCCAGTACTTC.

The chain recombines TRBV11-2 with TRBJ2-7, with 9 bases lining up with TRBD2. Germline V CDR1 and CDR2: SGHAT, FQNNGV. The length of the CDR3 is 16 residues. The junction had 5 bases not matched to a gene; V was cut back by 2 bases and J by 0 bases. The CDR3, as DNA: TGTGCCAGCAGCTTAAGTGGTAGCGGGGGCTCCTACGAGCAGTACTTC. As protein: CASSLSGSGGSYEQYF.

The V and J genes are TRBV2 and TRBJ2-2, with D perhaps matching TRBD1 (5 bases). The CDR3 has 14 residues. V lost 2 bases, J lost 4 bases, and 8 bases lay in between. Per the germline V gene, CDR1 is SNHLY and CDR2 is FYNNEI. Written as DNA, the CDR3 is TGTGCCAGCAGTGAAAAGGGGTTCACCGGGGAGCTGTTTTTT. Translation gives CASSEKGFTGELFF.

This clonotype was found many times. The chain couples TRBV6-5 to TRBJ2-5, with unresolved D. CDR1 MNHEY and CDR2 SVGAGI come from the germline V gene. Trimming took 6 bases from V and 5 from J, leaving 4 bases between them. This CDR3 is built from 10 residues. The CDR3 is CASRAETQYF. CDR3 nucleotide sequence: TGTGCCAGCAGGGCCGAGACCCAGTACTTC.

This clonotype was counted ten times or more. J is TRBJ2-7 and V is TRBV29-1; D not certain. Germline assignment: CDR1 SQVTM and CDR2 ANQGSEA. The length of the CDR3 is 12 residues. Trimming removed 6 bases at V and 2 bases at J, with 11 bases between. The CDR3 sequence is CSVVDVPYEQYF. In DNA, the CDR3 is TGCAGCGTGGTGGACGTACCCTACGAGCAGTACTTC.

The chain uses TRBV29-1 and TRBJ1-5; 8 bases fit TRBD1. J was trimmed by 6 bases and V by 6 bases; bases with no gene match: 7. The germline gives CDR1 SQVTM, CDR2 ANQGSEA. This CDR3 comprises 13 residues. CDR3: CSVRTGRGQPQHF. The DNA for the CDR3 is TGCAGCGTCCGGACAGGGCGAGGTCAGCCCCAGCATTTT.

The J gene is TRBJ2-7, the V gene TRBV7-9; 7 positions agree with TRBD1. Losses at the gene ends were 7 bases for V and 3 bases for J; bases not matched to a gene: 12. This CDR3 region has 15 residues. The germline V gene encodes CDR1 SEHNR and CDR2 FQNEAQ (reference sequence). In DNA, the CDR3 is TGTGCCAGCATAACGGGCAGGGGGTCTCTCTACGAGCAGTACTTC. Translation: CASITGRGSLYEQYF.

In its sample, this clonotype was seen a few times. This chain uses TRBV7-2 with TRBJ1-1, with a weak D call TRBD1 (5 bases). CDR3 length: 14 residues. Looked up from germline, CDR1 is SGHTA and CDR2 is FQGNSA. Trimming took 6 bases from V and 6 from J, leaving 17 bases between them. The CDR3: CASREKGLGAEAFF. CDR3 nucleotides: TGTGCCAGCAGGGAAAAGGGGCTTGGCGCTGAAGCTTTCTTT.

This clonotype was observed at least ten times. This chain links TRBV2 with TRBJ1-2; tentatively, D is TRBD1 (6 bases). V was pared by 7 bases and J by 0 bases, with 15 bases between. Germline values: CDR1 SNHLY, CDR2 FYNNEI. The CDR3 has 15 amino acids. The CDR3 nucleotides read TGTGCCAGCACCGCCCGGACAGTAGCTAACTATGGCTACACCTTC. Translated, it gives CASTARTVANYGYTF.

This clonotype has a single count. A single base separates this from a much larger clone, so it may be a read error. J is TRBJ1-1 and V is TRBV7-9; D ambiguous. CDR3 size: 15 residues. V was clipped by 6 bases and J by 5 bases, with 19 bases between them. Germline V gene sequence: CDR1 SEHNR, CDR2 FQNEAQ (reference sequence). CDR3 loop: CASRSLGWLATEAFF. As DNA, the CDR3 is TGTGCCAGCAGGTCTTTAGGGTGGCTGGCGACTGAAGCTTTCTTT.

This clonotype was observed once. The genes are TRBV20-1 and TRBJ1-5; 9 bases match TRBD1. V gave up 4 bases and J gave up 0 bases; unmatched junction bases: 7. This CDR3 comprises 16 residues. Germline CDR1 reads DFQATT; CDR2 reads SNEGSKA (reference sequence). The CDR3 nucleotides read TGCAGTGCTATCGACTACAGGGGGCCTAGCAATCAGCCCCAGCATTTT. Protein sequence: CSAIDYRGPSNQPQHF.